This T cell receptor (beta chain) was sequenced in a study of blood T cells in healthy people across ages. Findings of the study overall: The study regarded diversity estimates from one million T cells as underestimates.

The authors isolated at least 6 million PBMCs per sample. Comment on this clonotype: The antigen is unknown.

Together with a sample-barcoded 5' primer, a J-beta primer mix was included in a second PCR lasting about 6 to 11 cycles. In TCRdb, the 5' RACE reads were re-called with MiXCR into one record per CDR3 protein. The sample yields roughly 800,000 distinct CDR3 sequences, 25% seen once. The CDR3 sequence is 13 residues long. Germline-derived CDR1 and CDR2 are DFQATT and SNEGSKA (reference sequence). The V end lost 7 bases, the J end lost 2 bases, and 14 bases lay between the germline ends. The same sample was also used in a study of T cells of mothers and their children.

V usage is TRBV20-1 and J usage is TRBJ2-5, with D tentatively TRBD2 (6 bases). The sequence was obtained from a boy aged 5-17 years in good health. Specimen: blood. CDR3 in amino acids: CSGLPGLQETQYF. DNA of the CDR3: TGCAGTGGCCTCCCGGGACTTCAAGAGACCCAGTACTTC.